The entry below describes one T cell receptor beta chain. This clonotype was seen only a few times. Its specific antigen is unknown. The record has no base qualities; no much larger clone is one base away. The CDR3 runs 13 residues from the cysteine to the phenylalanine. The retained sequence is limited to the CDR3, 39 bases, with the frame set at the first base. The germline V gene specifies MNHEY as CDR1 and SVGAGI as CDR2. Deletion took 2 bases off V and 4 bases off J, with a span of 8 bases between the germline ends. The source of the sample is a study of blood T cells in healthy people across ages (dated by TCRdb to the mid-2010s). Concerning the study at large: Template switching captured roughly one uniquely barcoded TCR beta cDNA molecule per two T cells in model experiments. The study measured age-related changes in TCR beta repertoire diversity using deep sequencing normalized with unique cDNA molecular identifiers. Donors were grouped into four age groups: young (average approximately 16 years), middle-aged (39), aged (around 56) and long-lived (approximately 78). Two additional independent replicas of 1 million unique cDNA reads from the same blood draw were analyzed for two donors (one aged 18 to 29 and one aged 80 or older).

Systemically healthy Caucasian individuals from Russia, 39 in total and aged 6 to 90 years, were included as donors. Each donor gave ten milliliters of peripheral blood, collected into EDTA-treated Vacutainer tubes. Ficoll-Paque density-gradient centrifugation was used to isolate PBMCs, with at least 7 million obtained per sample. Total RNA was extracted from PBMCs with Trizol reagent, with at least 6 micrograms obtained per sample. For every donor, flow cytometry on a PBMC aliquot measured the percentage of naive CD45RAhigh/CD27high T cells. Library prep was done by 5' RACE. The sample was run on an Illumina HiSeq 2500. A second PCR of roughly 6 to 12 cycles was performed with a sample-barcoded 5' primer and a J-beta primer mix. Each TCR beta cDNA molecule received a unique molecular identifier from a template-switch 5' adaptor carrying 12 random nucleotides. Each sample yielded at least 3 million CDR3-containing paired-end reads. All of the RNA was converted into first-strand cDNA using the Mint cDNA synthesis kit, with a TRBC-specific oligonucleotide serving as the primer. All cDNA was treated with uracil-DNA glycosylase and then went through a first 18-cycle PCR with the universal primers M1SS and BC2_uni_R. Turning to the authors' computational methods: For normalization, 1 million high-quality reads were randomly selected from each sample, with every read carrying a distinct molecular identifier. Instead of being binned into consensus sequences, reads that shared molecular identifiers were thrown out. MiTCR, set to a Q25 quality threshold and the strictest error-elimination algorithm, was used for CDR3 identification, clonotype clustering and error correction. A nonparametric unseen species model with Euler transformation was used to estimate a lower bound on total TCR beta diversity. TCRdb reprocessed the public reads (quality trimming at Q25 with fastp, clone calling with MiXCR) and kept in-frame beta chains. Rows matching on CDR3 protein sequence are summarized as one entry with the most common DNA and genes. The V and J calls here are based on TCRdb, not the publication. A total of 600,000 to 1,000,000 distinct CDR3 sequences appear in this sample, roughly 25% of them only once. Together, the top ten hold more than 3% of the sample.

The study at large found these results: Because profiling used bulk unsorted PBMCs, naive and antigen-experienced compartments could not be compared conclusively. As age increased, observed TCR beta diversity per million T cells dropped in a roughly linear way, and a significant reduction was already evident by age about 40. Because the CMV infection status of the donors was unknown, age-related changes in expanded clonotypes may potentially have been confounded. The percentage of naive T cells measured by flow cytometry correlated strongly with observed TCR beta diversity. Compared with the aged group, more naive CD4+ T cells, fewer expanded clones and increased TCR diversity were shown by the long-lived group, suggesting age selection. Estimates of total diversity based on one million sequenced T cells were regarded as lower bounds and as underestimates.

The sample was also reused in another study, on T cells of mothers and their children. As the second paper documents: Nine systemically healthy Caucasian individuals served as donors, namely three mothers together with their six children. cDNA synthesis consumed the entire amount of extracted RNA, loaded at about 1.5 ug RNA in each 15 ul reaction. In the second PCR, sample barcodes and 2-4 random nucleotides were introduced via the M1S primer. More than 8 million TCR beta CDR3 reads were obtained from each mother, and roughly 3.1 million reads were obtained from each child. TCR recombination output is similarly shaped by thymic selection in related and unrelated pairs, with a minor effect exerted by inherited differences. Normalized repertoire overlap in related mother-child pairs was always slightly higher than in unrelated mother-child pairs, but the difference was never significant. No persistent microchimeric T cell clones were detected, at a sensitivity of approximately 100 clones per million clonotypes. To look for features that set related mother-child pairs apart from unrelated individuals, the researchers ran deep NGS to compare the TCR beta repertoires of mothers and children. On average, the children were around 11 +/- 4 years old, while the mothers were approximately 40 +/- 4 years old. Libraries were sequenced on Illumina HiSeq 2000 with 100+100 nt paired-end reads after adapter ligation with NEBNext reagents. Mother and child libraries were prepared a month apart and sequenced in separate runs to prevent cross-contamination. For each donor, somewhere between roughly 450,000 and 2,200,000 distinct TCR beta clonotypes were identified. Naive TCR beta clonotypes were estimated from low-frequency clonotypes matched to each donor's FACS-determined naive share, without sorting.

Rearrangement joined TRBV6-5 to TRBJ2-5; no D gene call is confident. This receptor was taken from a boy aged 5 to 17 in good health. What was sequenced was blood. The base sequence is TGTGCCAGCAGTTACAGACAAGGAGAGACCCAGTACTTC. Its protein reads: CASSYRQGETQYF.